The 10 T cell receptor beta chains reported below all come from one sample, sequenced in a study of blood T cells in healthy people across ages. A second PCR, run for about 7 to 12 cycles, used a sample-barcoded 5' primer plus a J-beta primer mix. TCRdb called the 5' RACE reads again in MiXCR, with one record for every CDR3 protein. The sample records 920,000 or so distinct CDR3 sequences, under 55% being singletons. The sample consisted of blood. The receptors were gathered from a woman aged 55 to 70 in good health.

This chain joins TRBV5-1 and TRBJ2-1; tentatively, D is TRBD2 (6 bases). The germline V gene has CDR1 SGHRS and CDR2 YFSETQ. This CDR3 is 16 amino acids long. Trimming shortened V by 2 bases and J by 5 bases, and 17 bases separated the two germline ends. Here the CDR3 reads CASSLGLGGTNNEQFF. The CDR3 DNA reads as TGCGCCAGCAGCTTAGGTCTAGGAGGGACGAACAATGAGCAGTTCTTC.

This clonotype was picked up a small number of times. The V and J genes are TRBV20-1 and TRBJ2-7; TRBD2 aligns across 11 bases. The CDR3 spans 15 residues. J lost 5 bases, V lost 4 bases, and 10 bases had no gene match. Germline V CDR1 and CDR2: DFQATT, SNEGSKA (reference sequence). The CDR3 protein is CSANSGRALGDEQYF. CDR3 in DNA: TGCAGTGCTAATAGCGGGAGGGCCTTAGGAGACGAGCAGTACTTC.

This clonotype was observed a few times. The chain couples TRBV4-1 to TRBJ1-2; D possibly corresponds to TRBD1 (5 bases). The germline V gene encodes CDR1 MGHRA and CDR2 YSYEKL. The CDR3 loop spans 14 amino acids. Trimming took off 1 base at V and 3 bases at J, with 9 bases between the two ends. The CDR3 here is CASSQAQGDYGYTF. DNA of the CDR3: TGCGCCAGCAGCCAAGCTCAGGGAGACTATGGCTACACCTTC.

This clonotype was counted once. The V gene is TRBV6-5, the J gene TRBJ2-1; D is uncertain. The V end lost 2 bases, the J end lost 0 bases, and 8 bases lay between the germline ends. The CDR3 extends over 15 amino acids. Germline V gene data show CDR1 as MNHEY and CDR2 as SVGAGI. CDR3 amino acids: CASSYRPVSYNEQFF. DNA for the CDR3: TGTGCCAGCAGTTACCGCCCGGTCTCCTACAATGAGCAGTTCTTC.

This clonotype has just a few counts. The rearrangement links TRBV2 to TRBJ2-5; TRBD1 agrees at 9 bases. The germline CDR1 and CDR2 sequences are SNHLY and FYNNEI. The CDR3 consists of 11 residues. V lost 9 bases, J lost 13 bases, and 9 bases stayed unmatched. The CDR3 is CASPIQGATYF. DNA of the CDR3: TGTGCCAGTCCTATACAGGGGGCGACGTACTTC.

The chain joins TRBV11-2 to TRBJ2-4; 9 nucleotides agree with TRBD1. The ends lost 5 bases at V and 1 base at J; junction bases unmatched: 3. This CDR3 contains 15 residues. From germline, CDR1 is SGHAT and CDR2 FQNNGV. The CDR3 here is CASSGTGLAKNIQYF. The CDR3 DNA sequence: TGTGCCAGCAGCGGGACAGGGCTGGCCAAAAACATTCAGTACTTC.

This chain uses TRBV25-1 with TRBJ2-7; the match to TRBD1 covers 9 bases. The germline CDR1 and CDR2 sequences are MGHDK and SYGVNS. J lost 4 bases, V lost 6 bases, and 7 bases had no gene match. The CDR3 loop spans 14 amino acids. CDR3 in DNA: TGTGCCAGCAGAGCTACAGGGGGCGGATACGAGCAGTACTTC. Encoded protein: CASRATGGGYEQYF.

This clonotype turned up a few times. The genes are TRBV12-3 or TRBV12-4 and TRBJ1-2; 7 bases align to TRBD1. The CDR3 is made up of 12 amino acids. Trimming cost V 5 bases and J 9 bases; bases outside gene matches: 6. Here the CDR3 DNA reads TGTGCCAGCAGTCGGGACAGAGCGAGCTACACCTTC. As protein: CASSRDRASYTF.

The chain recombines TRBV27 with TRBJ2-1; perhaps D is TRBD1 or TRBD2 (5 bases each). The CDR3 runs to 13 residues. CDR1 is MNHEY, CDR2 SMNVEV, per germline (reference sequence). Trimming took 2 bases from V and 8 from J, leaving 10 bases between them. The CDR3 region is CASSLPGTDEQFF. CDR3 nucleotide sequence: TGTGCCAGCAGTTTACCCGGGACGGATGAGCAGTTCTTC.

This clonotype is a singleton in its sample. The chain uses TRBV20-1 and TRBJ1-2; 10 bases fit TRBD1. The CDR3 extends over 15 amino acids. Germline V gene data show CDR1 as DFQATT and CDR2 as SNEGSKA (reference sequence). The V segment lost 0 bases and the J segment 7 bases; nucleotides outside the gene matches: 8. CDR3 coding DNA: TGCAGTGCTAGAGATTCCGGGACAGGGGTTTCTGGCTACACCTTC. It translates to CSARDSGTGVSGYTF.